The next 5 T cell receptor beta chains were all read from a single sample in a study of blood T cell repertoires in COVID-19. Generated by immunoSEQ multiplex PCR, the TCRdb table keeps only in-frame clones and is missing some. Found here are about 99,000 clones, 70% to 90% of them singletons; the top ten hold about 3%. Sequenced: peripheral blood. The source of these receptors is a human donor in a cohort sampled during active COVID-19.

The CDR3, as DNA: TGTGCCTGGACTTCAACTTCTGGGGCCAACGTCCTGACTTTC. It is translated as CAWTSTSGANVLTF. V gene TRBV30 combines with J gene TRBJ2-6, with D uncertain. The length of the CDR3 is 14 residues. Trimming shortened V by 4 bases and J by 1 base, and 8 bases separated the two germline ends. Germline CDR1 and CDR2: GTSNPN and SVGIG (reference sequence).

This chain connects TRBV10-1 to TRBJ1-1; 11 bases are shared with TRBD1. J lost 4 bases, V lost 6 bases, and 4 bases had no gene match. The CDR3 contains 14 residues. Germline V lookup: CDR1 WNHNN, CDR2 SYGVQD (reference sequence). In DNA form, the CDR3 reads TGCGCCAGCAGCGTTGGACAGGGGGCCACTGAAGCTTTCTTT. Amino acid sequence: CASSVGQGATEAFF.

The chain has TRBV5-6 and TRBJ2-1; perhaps TRBD2 as D (5 bases). The V and J ends lost 0 bases and 11 bases respectively, with 12 bases between them. CDR3 size: 13 residues. The germline V gene has CDR1 SGHDT and CDR2 YYEEEE. As DNA, the CDR3 is TGTGCCAGCAGCTTGGCCGGGGAGATAAAGCAGTTCTTC. Protein: CASSLAGEIKQFF.

This clone has only a few counts. The CDR3 DNA follows: TGTGCCAGCAGTTACGGGACTAGCGGGAGTTTCGCTAGCACAGATACGCAGTATTTT. Translated: CASSYGTSGSFASTDTQYF. V gene TRBV6-2 or TRBV6-3 combines with J gene TRBJ2-3, with 14 bases identical to TRBD2. Germline V gene data show CDR1 as MNHEY and CDR2 as SVGEGT. V lost 2 bases and J lost 0; bases outside the gene matches: 7. CDR3 length equals 19 residues.

The rearrangement links TRBV10-3 to TRBJ2-3; 8 nucleotides agree with TRBD2. Germline CDR1 reads ENHRY; CDR2 reads SYGVKD. The CDR3 runs 16 residues. V lost 0 bases, J lost 3 bases, and 5 bases stayed unmatched. Written as DNA, the CDR3 is TGTGCCATCAGTGAGTCGAAATTAGCGGGAACAGATACGCAGTATTTT. Translating it yields CAISESKLAGTDTQYF.